This is a list of T cell receptor beta chains from one sample in a study of graft-versus-host responses after intestinal transplantation. Repertoires were generated with immunoSEQ multiplex PCR, while TCRdb's copy carries only in-frame clones and drops some. Of about 99,000 clones in the sample, 93% were seen once. These receptors lack a known antigen. The material sequenced was unstimulated CD8+ T cells sorted from spleen or lymph node cells, taken before intestinal transplant. The receptors were gathered from a human donor who received an intestinal transplant. The CDR3 runs from the conserved cysteine through the conserved F or W. The D gene is left open where the match is weak. Clone size is stated in some rows and not others, as once, few, many or a class when expanded.

TGCGCCAGCAGCGTAGGACAGGGCTCAGATACGCAGTATTTT,CASSVGQGSDTQYF,TRBJ2-3,14,TRBV5-1,TRBD1,NA
TGTGCCAGCAGCTTGAGCGCGCTCACAGATACGCAGTATTTT,CASSLSALTDTQYF,TRBJ2-3,14,TRBV5-4,NA,once
TGCAGCGTCCTGGGAGGGACAAATGAAAAACTGTTTTTT,CSVLGGTNEKLFF,TRBJ1-4,13,TRBV29-1,NA,once
TGTGCCAGCAGTTACGGGGGACAGGGGGGCGGCTACACCTTC,CASSYGGQGGGYTF,TRBJ1-2,14,TRBV6-5,TRBD1,NA
TGCGCCAGCAGCCAAGTTACTGGACAGGGGTATAATTCACCCCTCCACTTT,CASSQVTGQGYNSPLHF,TRBJ1-6,17,TRBV4-1,TRBD1,NA
TGTGCCAGCAGCCCGGGGGTACACTCCTACGAGCAGTACTTC,CASSPGVHSYEQYF,TRBJ2-7,14,TRBV7-6,NA,NA
TGTGCCAGCGAAGGGCGGATGAACACTGAAGCTTTCTTT,CASEGRMNTEAFF,TRBJ1-1,13,TRBV7-9,NA,NA
TGTGCCTGGGAGACGTTCGGTGGCCTAACTGAAGCTTTCTTT,CAWETFGGLTEAFF,TRBJ1-1,14,TRBV30,NA,NA
TGCGCCAGCAGCATGCAACTAGCGGACCAAGAGACCCAGTACTTC,CASSMQLADQETQYF,TRBJ2-5,15,TRBV5-1,TRBD2,NA
TGTGCCAGCAGCGTAGCTGGTATTCAGGGGGCGGTCACTGAAGCTTTCTTT,CASSVAGIQGAVTEAFF,TRBJ1-1,17,TRBV9,TRBD1,NA
TGTGCCAGCAGCTCATACCCGGAGGAGACCCAGTACTTC,CASSSYPEETQYF,TRBJ2-5,13,TRBV7-9,NA,NA
TGTGCCAGCAGTCCCAATGGGGGGATCAAAAACATTCAGTACTTC,CASSPNGGIKNIQYF,TRBJ2-4,15,TRBV6-5,NA,NA
TGTGCCAGCAGCACCCATAGGGCCACTCAAGAGACCCAGTACTTC,CASSTHRATQETQYF,TRBJ2-5,15,TRBV11-3,NA,NA
TGCGCCAGCAGTCAGGGGACCGGGGATACGCAGTATTTT,CASSQGTGDTQYF,TRBJ2-3,13,TRBV4-1,NA,NA
TGTGCCACCAGCATTGGGACTAGCGGAGAGACCCAGTACTTC,CATSIGTSGETQYF,TRBJ2-5,14,TRBV15,TRBD2,NA
TGTGCCAGCAGCTTAGGGAATGAGCAGTTCTTC,CASSLGNEQFF,TRBJ2-1,11,TRBV7-9,NA,few
TGCGCCAGCAGTGAGTCGTACGGACTAGCGGTTGGGACCCAGTACTTC,CASSESYGLAVGTQYF,TRBJ2-5,16,TRBV10-2,TRBD2,NA
TGTGCTAGTGGTCTTCCCGGGGGGGGAAATCCCTACGAGCAGTACTTC,CASGLPGGGNPYEQYF,TRBJ2-7,16,TRBV12-5,TRBD2,NA
TGTGCCAGCAGTTACTCCGACGAGCAGTACTTC,CASSYSDEQYF,TRBJ2-7,11,TRBV6-6,NA,NA
TGTGCCAGCAGGTATAGGACAGGTCAAACTGAAGCTTTCTTT,CASRYRTGQTEAFF,TRBJ1-1,14,TRBV6-6,TRBD1,NA
TGTGCCAGCAGCTTAAGTACTAGAGTTGGAGATACGCAGTATTTT,CASSLSTRVGDTQYF,TRBJ2-3,15,TRBV7-7,NA,NA
TGTGCCAGTAGTATAGATGGGACAGGTTTTTGGAGCGAGCAGTACTTC,CASSIDGTGFWSEQYF,TRBJ2-7,16,TRBV19,TRBD1,NA
TGCGCCAGCAGCCAAGCCCAAGCGGGGGTGAACACCGGGGAGCTGTTTTTT,CASSQAQAGVNTGELFF,TRBJ2-2,17,TRBV4-1,TRBD2,once
TGTGCCAGCAGCTTAGTTGGGGACAGGGAAAACATTCAGTACTTC,CASSLVGDRENIQYF,TRBJ2-4,15,TRBV7-9,TRBD1,once
TGCGCCAGCAGCCAAGATCTAGGTTCAGATACGCAGTATTTT,CASSQDLGSDTQYF,TRBJ2-3,14,TRBV4-1,NA,NA
TGCGCCAGCAGCCAAGTTCCGGGCATAAACATTCAGTACTTC,CASSQVPGINIQYF,TRBJ2-4,14,TRBV4-1,NA,once
TGTGCCAGCAGTGAATCTAATGCCCGGAGCACTGAAGCTTTCTTT,CASSESNARSTEAFF,TRBJ1-1,15,TRBV6-1,NA,NA
TGTGCCAGCAGTGAAAGGAGGTACGAGCAGTACTTC,CASSERRYEQYF,TRBJ2-7,12,TRBV2,NA,NA
TGCGCCAGCAGCCAATTTCAGGGGGGAGTGAACACTGAAGCTTTCTTT,CASSQFQGGVNTEAFF,TRBJ1-1,16,TRBV4-1,TRBD1,once
TGTGCCAGCAGCAGGGGGGGGGACCAGCCCCAGCATTTT,CASSRGGDQPQHF,TRBJ1-5,13,TRBV21-1,NA,NA
TGTGCCAGCAGCTTGCCAGGGGGTGGCACTGAAGCTTTCTTT,CASSLPGGGTEAFF,TRBJ1-1,14,TRBV11-3,TRBD1,NA
TGTGCCAGCAGCTTGGTAGCGAACACTGAAGCTTTCTTT,CASSLVANTEAFF,TRBJ1-1,13,TRBV5-8,NA,NA
TGTGCCAGCAGTCGGGACTCCCTAAACACCGGGGAGCTGTTTTTT,CASSRDSLNTGELFF,TRBJ2-2,15,TRBV5-4,NA,NA
TGTGCCAGCAGCTTATTTACCCCGGAGACCCAGTACTTC,CASSLFTPETQYF,TRBJ2-5,13,TRBV7-6,NA,NA
TGTGCCGACATTCAACTGGGGGCGTCGAACACTGAAGCTTTCTTT,CADIQLGASNTEAFF,TRBJ1-1,15,TRBV2,NA,NA
TGTGCCAGCAATGAACAGGCACCGAACACCGGGGAGCTGTTTTTT,CASNEQAPNTGELFF,TRBJ2-2,15,TRBV2,NA,once
TGTGCCAGCAGTGCCGCCAGTGGAGCCTATAATTCACCCCTCCACTTT,CASSAASGAYNSPLHF,TRBJ1-6,16,TRBV6-4,NA,NA
TGTGCCAGTACGTCCGAGAGGACTCAGTTCTTC,CASTSERTQFF,TRBJ2-1,11,TRBV19,NA,NA
TGTGCCAGCAGTTTATCGGTGGGGACAGGTCTTAACGGGGAGCTGTTTTTT,CASSLSVGTGLNGELFF,TRBJ2-2,17,TRBV27,TRBD1,once
TGTGCCAGCAGCGTAGAGGATCAGGCCGTGGGGACAGGGGATTCCAGTGAGCAGTTCTTC,CASSVEDQAVGTGDSSEQFF,TRBJ2-1,20,TRBV9,TRBD1,NA
TGCGCCAGCAGCCAAGTAGGCTTGGTGACTGAAGCTTTCTTT,CASSQVGLVTEAFF,TRBJ1-1,14,TRBV4-1,NA,once
TGTGCCAGTAGTAACGGGGGGGGGATAAATGAGCAGTTCTTC,CASSNGGGINEQFF,TRBJ2-1,14,TRBV19,TRBD2,once
TGTGCCAGCAGTCCCAATGAGAGCAATCAGCCCCAGCATTTT,CASSPNESNQPQHF,TRBJ1-5,14,TRBV27,NA,NA
TGTGCCAGCAGCACCACGGGGTTTAAGACCTACAATGAGCAGTTCTTC,CASSTTGFKTYNEQFF,TRBJ2-1,16,TRBV5-8,NA,NA
TGCGCCAGCAGCCAAGAGGGCAGAACTAACTATGGCTACACCTTC,CASSQEGRTNYGYTF,TRBJ1-2,15,TRBV4-1,NA,NA
TGTGCCTGGAGTGTAGGACACTTTGTCTACGAGCAGTACTTC,CAWSVGHFVYEQYF,TRBJ2-7,14,TRBV30,NA,NA
TGCGCCAGCAGCGTGACAGGGTCCTACGAGCAGTACTTC,CASSVTGSYEQYF,TRBJ2-7,13,TRBV5-1,TRBD1,NA
TGTGCCAGCAGCTTATTCGGGCAGGGGGCTGGTGAGCAGTTCTTC,CASSLFGQGAGEQFF,TRBJ2-1,15,TRBV7-2,TRBD1,NA
TGCGCCAGCAGCCAGGACCGGGACAGGGGTTACGAGCAGTACTTC,CASSQDRDRGYEQYF,TRBJ2-7,15,TRBV4-1,TRBD1,NA
TGTGCCAGTAGCCCAAACTCGGGTTATCTCTATGGCTACACCTTC,CASSPNSGYLYGYTF,TRBJ1-2,15,TRBV19,NA,NA
TGTGCCAGCAGCACCCGGAGGACGCACACTGAAGCTTTCTTT,CASSTRRTHTEAFF,TRBJ1-1,14,TRBV7-8,NA,NA